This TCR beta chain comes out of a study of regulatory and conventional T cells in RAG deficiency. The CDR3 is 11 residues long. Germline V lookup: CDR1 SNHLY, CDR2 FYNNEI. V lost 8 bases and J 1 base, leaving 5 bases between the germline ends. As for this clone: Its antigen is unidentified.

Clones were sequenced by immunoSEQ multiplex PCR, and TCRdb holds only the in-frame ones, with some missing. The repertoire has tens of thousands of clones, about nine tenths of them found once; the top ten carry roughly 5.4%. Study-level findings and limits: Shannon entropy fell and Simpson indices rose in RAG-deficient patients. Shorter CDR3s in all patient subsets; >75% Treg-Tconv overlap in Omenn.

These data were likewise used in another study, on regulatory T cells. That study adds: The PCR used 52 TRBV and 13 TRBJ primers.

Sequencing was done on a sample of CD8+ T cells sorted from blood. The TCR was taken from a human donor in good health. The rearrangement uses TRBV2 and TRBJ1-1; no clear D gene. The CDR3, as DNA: TGTGCCAGCTTGAAGAACACTGAAGCTTTCTTT. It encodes CASLKNTEAFF.